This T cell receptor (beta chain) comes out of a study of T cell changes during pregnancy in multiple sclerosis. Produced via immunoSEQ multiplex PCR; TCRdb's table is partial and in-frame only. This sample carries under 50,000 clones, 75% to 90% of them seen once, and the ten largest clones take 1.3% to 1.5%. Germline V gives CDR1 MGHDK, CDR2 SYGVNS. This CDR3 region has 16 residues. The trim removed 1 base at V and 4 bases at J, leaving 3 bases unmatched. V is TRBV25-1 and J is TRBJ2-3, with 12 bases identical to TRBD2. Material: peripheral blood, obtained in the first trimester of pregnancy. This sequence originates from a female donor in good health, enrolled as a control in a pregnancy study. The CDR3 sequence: CASSESRLAGADTQYF. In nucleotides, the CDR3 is TGTGCCAGCAGTGAATCGAGACTAGCGGGAGCAGATACGCAGTATTTT.